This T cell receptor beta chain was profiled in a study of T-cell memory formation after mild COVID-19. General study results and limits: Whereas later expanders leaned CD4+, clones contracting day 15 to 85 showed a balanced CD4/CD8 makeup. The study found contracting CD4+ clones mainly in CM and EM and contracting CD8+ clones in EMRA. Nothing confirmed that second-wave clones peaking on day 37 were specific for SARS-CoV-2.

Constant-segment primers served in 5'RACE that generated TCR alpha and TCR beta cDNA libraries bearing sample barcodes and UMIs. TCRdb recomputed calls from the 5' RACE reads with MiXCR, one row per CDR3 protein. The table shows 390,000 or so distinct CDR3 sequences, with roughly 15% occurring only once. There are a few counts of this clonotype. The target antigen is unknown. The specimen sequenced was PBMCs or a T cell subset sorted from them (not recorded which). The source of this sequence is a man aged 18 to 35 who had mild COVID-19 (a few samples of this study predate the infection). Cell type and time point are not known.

The CDR3 sequence: CASSPRLRQGSYGYTF. The CDR3 coding sequence is TGCGCCAGCAGCCCGAGATTACGACAGGGATCCTATGGCTACACCTTC. The chain is built from TRBV4-1 and TRBJ1-2; TRBD1 aligns across 7 bases. Unmatched junction bases numbered 12, after V lost 4 bases and J lost 4 bases. CDR1 is MGHRA and CDR2 is YSYEKL in the germline V gene. The CDR3 consists of 16 residues.